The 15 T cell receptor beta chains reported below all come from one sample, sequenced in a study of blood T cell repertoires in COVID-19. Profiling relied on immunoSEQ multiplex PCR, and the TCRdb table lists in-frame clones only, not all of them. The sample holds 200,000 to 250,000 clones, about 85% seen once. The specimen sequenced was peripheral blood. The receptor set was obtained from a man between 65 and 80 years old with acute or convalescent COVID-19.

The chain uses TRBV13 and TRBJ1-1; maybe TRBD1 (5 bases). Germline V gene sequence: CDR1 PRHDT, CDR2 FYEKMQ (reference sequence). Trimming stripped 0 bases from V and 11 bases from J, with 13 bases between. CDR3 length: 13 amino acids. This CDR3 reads CASSLGSGLNAFF. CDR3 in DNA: TGTGCCAGCAGCTTAGGTTCGGGACTTAATGCTTTCTTT.

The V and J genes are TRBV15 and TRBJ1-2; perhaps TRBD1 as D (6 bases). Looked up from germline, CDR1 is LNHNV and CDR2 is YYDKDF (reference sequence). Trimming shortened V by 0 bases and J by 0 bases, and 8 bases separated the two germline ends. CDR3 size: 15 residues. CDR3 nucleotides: TGTGCCACCAGCAGAGATCGGACAGCTAACTATGGCTACACCTTC. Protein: CATSRDRTANYGYTF.

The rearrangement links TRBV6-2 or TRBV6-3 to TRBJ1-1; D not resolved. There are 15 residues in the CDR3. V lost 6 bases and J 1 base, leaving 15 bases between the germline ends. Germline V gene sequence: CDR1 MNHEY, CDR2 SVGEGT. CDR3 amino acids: CASSPIRTQNTEAFF. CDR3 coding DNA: TGTGCCAGCAGCCCTATCCGCACACAGAACACTGAAGCTTTCTTT.

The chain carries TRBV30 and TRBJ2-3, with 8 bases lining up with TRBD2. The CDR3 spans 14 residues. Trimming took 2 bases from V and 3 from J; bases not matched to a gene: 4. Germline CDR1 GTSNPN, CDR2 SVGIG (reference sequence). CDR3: CAWSLSGSTDTQYF. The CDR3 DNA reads TGTGCCTGGAGTCTAAGCGGGAGTACAGATACGCAGTATTTT.

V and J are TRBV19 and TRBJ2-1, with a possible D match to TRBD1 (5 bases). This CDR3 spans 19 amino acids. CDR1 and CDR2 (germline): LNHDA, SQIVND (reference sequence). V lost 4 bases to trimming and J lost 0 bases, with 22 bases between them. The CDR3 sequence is CASSTTGVVAALSYNEQFF. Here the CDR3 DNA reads TGTGCCAGTAGTACTACAGGAGTTGTAGCAGCACTCTCCTACAATGAGCAGTTCTTC.

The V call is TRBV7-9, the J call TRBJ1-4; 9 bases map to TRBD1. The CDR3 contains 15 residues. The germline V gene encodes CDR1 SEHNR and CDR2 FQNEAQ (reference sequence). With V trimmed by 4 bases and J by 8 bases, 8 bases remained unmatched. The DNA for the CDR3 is TGTGCCAGCAGCTCTTACCGGGACAGGGACGAAAAACTGTTTTTT. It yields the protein CASSSYRDRDEKLFF.

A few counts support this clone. The CDR3 nucleotides read TGTGCCAGCAGCCAAGTGTCCGGGAGGGCCCTTAATGAGCAGTTCTTC. This translates into CASSQVSGRALNEQFF. The rearrangement uses TRBV4-2 and TRBJ2-1, with TRBD2 matching 8 bases. This CDR3 is built from 16 residues. CDR1 LGHNA and CDR2 YNFKEQ come from the germline V gene. V was clipped by 1 base and J by 7 bases; unmatched bases: 9.

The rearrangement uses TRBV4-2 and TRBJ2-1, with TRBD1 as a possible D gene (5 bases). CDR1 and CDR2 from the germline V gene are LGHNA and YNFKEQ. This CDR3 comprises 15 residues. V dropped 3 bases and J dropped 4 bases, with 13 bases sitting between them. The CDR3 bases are TGTGCCAGCAGCCATACCGACAGCGAGTACAATGAGCAGTTCTTC. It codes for CASSHTDSEYNEQFF.

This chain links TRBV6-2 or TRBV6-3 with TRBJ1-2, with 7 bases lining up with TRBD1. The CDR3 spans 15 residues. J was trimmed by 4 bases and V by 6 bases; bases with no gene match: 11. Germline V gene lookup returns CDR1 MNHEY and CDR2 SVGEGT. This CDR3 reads CASSDHGTASYGYTF. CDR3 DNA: TGTGCCAGCAGCGACCACGGGACAGCCAGCTATGGCTACACCTTC.

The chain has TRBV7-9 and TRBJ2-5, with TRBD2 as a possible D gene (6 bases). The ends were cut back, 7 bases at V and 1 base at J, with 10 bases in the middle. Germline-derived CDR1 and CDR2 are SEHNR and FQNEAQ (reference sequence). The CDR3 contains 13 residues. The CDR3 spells CASTSAGQETQYF. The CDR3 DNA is TGTGCCAGCACCTCAGCGGGCCAAGAGACCCAGTACTTC.

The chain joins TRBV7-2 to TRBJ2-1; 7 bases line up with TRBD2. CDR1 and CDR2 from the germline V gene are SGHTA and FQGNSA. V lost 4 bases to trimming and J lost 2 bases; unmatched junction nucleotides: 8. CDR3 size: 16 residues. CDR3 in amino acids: CASSSDGSGTYNEQFF. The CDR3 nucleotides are TGTGCCAGCAGCTCGGACGGCAGCGGGACCTACAATGAGCAGTTCTTC.

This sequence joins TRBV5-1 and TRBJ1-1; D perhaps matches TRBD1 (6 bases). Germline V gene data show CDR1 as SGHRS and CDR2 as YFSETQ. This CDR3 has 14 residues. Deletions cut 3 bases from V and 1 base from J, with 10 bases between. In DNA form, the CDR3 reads TGCGCCAGCAGCTCACAGGGAAAGAACACTGAAGCTTTCTTT. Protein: CASSSQGKNTEAFF.

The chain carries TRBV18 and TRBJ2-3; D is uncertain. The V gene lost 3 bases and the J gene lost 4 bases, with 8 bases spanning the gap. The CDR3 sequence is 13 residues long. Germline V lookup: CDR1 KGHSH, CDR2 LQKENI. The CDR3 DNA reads TGTGCCAGCTCACCGTCCTCGGCAGATACGCAGTATTTT. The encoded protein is CASSPSSADTQYF.

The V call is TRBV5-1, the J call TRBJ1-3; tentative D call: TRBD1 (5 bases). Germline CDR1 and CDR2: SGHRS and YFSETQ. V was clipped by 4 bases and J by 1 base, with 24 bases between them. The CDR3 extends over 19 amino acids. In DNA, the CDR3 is TGCGCCAGCAGCCCGACGACAGCGTCAGGATTGGCGTCTGGAAACACCATATATTTT. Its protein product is CASSPTTASGLASGNTIYF.

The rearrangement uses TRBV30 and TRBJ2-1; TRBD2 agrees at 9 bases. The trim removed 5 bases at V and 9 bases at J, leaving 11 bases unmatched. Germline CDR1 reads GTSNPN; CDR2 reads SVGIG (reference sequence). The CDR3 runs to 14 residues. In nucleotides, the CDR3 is TGTGCCTGGGGTATAGCGGGAGTACCGGTTGAGCAGTTCTTC. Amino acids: CAWGIAGVPVEQFF.